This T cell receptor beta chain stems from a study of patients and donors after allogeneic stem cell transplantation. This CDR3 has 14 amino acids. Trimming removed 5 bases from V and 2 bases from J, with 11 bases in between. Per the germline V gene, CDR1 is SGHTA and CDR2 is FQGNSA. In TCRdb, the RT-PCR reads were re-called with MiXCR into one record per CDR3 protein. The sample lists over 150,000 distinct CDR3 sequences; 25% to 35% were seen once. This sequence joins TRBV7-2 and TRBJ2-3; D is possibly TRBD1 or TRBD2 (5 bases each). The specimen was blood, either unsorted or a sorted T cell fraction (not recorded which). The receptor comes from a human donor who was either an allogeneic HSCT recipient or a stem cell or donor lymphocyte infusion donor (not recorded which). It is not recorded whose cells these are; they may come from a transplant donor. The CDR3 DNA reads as TGTGCCAGCAGCCCGGGGCACTCCACAGATACGCAGTATTTT. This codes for CASSPGHSTDTQYF.